This passage covers 14 T cell receptor beta chains from one sample sequenced in a study of OX40 agonist ivuxolimab in advanced cancers. Assay used: immunoSEQ multiplex PCR; TCRdb lists only in-frame clones, some missing. This table has approximately 30,000 clones, about nine tenths appearing once. Sequenced material: CD4+ or CD8+ T cells sorted from blood, taken in a trial of the OX40 agonist ivuxolimab. Receptors were obtained from an adult with an advanced solid tumor such as melanoma, head and neck, liver or kidney cancer.

CDR3 DNA: TGTGCCAGCAGGTCGGACGGGTCCTACGAGCAGTACTTC. Amino acids: CASRSDGSYEQYF. The chain employs TRBV6-5 and TRBJ2-7; D gene ambiguous. V lost 6 bases and J 1 base, leaving 10 bases between the germline ends. The CDR3 runs 13 residues. Germline V gene sequence: CDR1 MNHEY, CDR2 SVGAGI.

The rearrangement uses TRBV19 and TRBJ1-2; D uncertain. With 6 bases removed from V and 3 bases from J, the gap between germline ends came to 20 bases. The CDR3 contains 16 residues. Per the germline V gene, CDR1 is LNHDA and CDR2 is SQIVND (reference sequence). In DNA, the CDR3 is TGTGCCAGTAGAGGGCCTGTATTGACCGCTGACTATGGCTACACCTTC. It encodes CASRGPVLTADYGYTF.

The genes are TRBV7-8 and TRBJ2-2, with a tentative D call TRBD2 (6 bases). The CDR3 totals 16 residues. Trimming took 5 bases from V and 6 from J, leaving 19 bases between them. Germline V gene sequence: CDR1 SGHVS, CDR2 FQNEAQ. CDR3 amino acids: CASSPEYLGGAGELFF. The CDR3 DNA reads TGTGCCAGCAGCCCAGAGTATTTAGGCGGGGCCGGGGAGCTGTTTTTT.

This CDR3 reads CASSPGTGSPNEQYF. CDR3 in DNA: TGTGCCAGCAGCCCCGGGACAGGGTCCCCCAACGAGCAGTACTTC. The chain recombines TRBV7-6 with TRBJ2-7; TRBD1 agrees at 9 bases. The CDR3 is 15 amino acids. After removal of 5 bases from V and 5 bases from J, the junction contained 10 bases not matched to a gene. Germline V gives CDR1 SGHVS, CDR2 FNYEAQ.

This clone was observed a single time. The CDR3 protein is CASRPTGGNEQFF. Written as DNA, the CDR3 is TGTGCCAGTAGGCCTACAGGGGGAAATGAGCAGTTCTTC. This chain links TRBV19 with TRBJ2-1; 8 positions match TRBD1. This CDR3 contains 13 residues. V lost 6 bases and J lost 7; bases outside the gene matches: 5. CDR1 and CDR2 from the germline V gene are LNHDA and SQIVND (reference sequence).

The chain carries TRBV28 and TRBJ2-7, with unresolved D. The CDR3 has 14 amino acids. Germline CDR1 is MDHEN and CDR2 is SYDVKM. Trimming removed 5 bases at V and 5 bases at J, with 16 bases between. CDR3 DNA: TGTGCCAGCAGTCGACCCCAGGAAGGCGACGAGCAGTACTTC. Translation gives CASSRPQEGDEQYF.

The genes are TRBV7-9 and TRBJ2-7, with D perhaps given as TRBD1 or TRBD2 (5 bases each). The germline V gene has CDR1 SEHNR and CDR2 FQNEAQ (reference sequence). Trimming left V 5 bases short and J 5 bases short, with 16 bases between. There are 14 residues in the CDR3. The CDR3 nucleotides are TGTGCCAGCAGCCCCGGGGCTAGCTACCACGAGCAGTACTTC. It is translated as CASSPGASYHEQYF.

The V call is TRBV28, the J call TRBJ1-2, with TRBD1 as a possible D gene (5 bases). The CDR3 length is 16 residues. Trimming took 3 bases from V and 6 from J, leaving 20 bases between them. CDR1 and CDR2 from the germline V gene are MDHEN and SYDVKM. The DNA of the CDR3 is TGTGCCAGCAGTTTCCGTCGTGGGGGTTTCCCAAATGGCTACACCTTC. Its translation: CASSFRRGGFPNGYTF.

The chain employs TRBV7-3 and TRBJ2-3, with 7 bases that match TRBD2. This CDR3 comprises 18 residues. The V segment lost 7 bases and the J segment 2 bases; nucleotides outside the gene matches: 18. The V gene's germline CDR1 is SGHTA and CDR2 FQGTGA. Here the CDR3 reads CASITGTIDHWNTDTQYF. CDR3 coding DNA: TGTGCCAGCATCACCGGGACTATCGACCACTGGAACACAGATACGCAGTATTTT.

This chain links TRBV7-9 with TRBJ1-2; D might be TRBD1 (5 bases). The CDR3 totals 17 residues. CDR1 is SEHNR, CDR2 FQNEAQ, per germline (reference sequence). V lost 5 bases to trimming and J lost 8 bases, with 27 bases between them. CDR3 sequence reads: CASSPFEIAHNGDGYTF. CDR3 DNA: TGTGCCAGCAGCCCCTTCGAGATTGCTCATAATGGGGACGGCTACACCTTC.

The chain has TRBV7-9 and TRBJ2-5, with a possible D match to TRBD1 (5 bases). CDR1 is SEHNR, CDR2 FQNEAQ, per germline (reference sequence). V lost 4 bases and J lost 1, with 13 bases in between. CDR3 size: 15 residues. CDR3 sequence (DNA): TGTGCCAGCAGCTCCCAGGGTACATTCCAAGAGACCCAGTACTTC. Its translation is CASSSQGTFQETQYF.

This sequence joins TRBV6-1 and TRBJ2-4; D may correspond to TRBD1 or TRBD2 (5 bases each). The CDR3 spans 14 residues. V lost 1 base, J lost 7 bases, and 11 bases lay in between. In germline, CDR1 is MNHNS, CDR2 SASEGT. The DNA for the CDR3 is TGTGCCAGCAGTGAAGGCCCCGGGACGAACATTCAGTACTTC. It yields the protein CASSEGPGTNIQYF.

J is TRBJ1-5 and V is TRBV7-8, with D maybe TRBD1 (5 bases). CDR3 size: 19 residues. The germline CDR1 and CDR2 sequences are SGHVS and FQNEAQ. V was pared by 2 bases and J by 0 bases, with 20 bases between. The CDR3 reads CASSLKQQGPLYSNQPQHF. In DNA, the CDR3 is TGTGCCAGCAGCTTAAAGCAGCAGGGACCCCTGTATAGCAATCAGCCCCAGCATTTT.

The genes are TRBV2 and TRBJ2-7, with D uncertain. The V end lost 8 bases, the J end lost 0 bases, and 11 bases lay between the germline ends. The CDR3 extends over 13 amino acids. In germline, CDR1 is SNHLY, CDR2 FYNNEI. DNA for the CDR3: TGTGCCAGCCGCTCCGGGCCCTCCTACGAGCAGTACTTC. Translating it yields CASRSGPSYEQYF. Full variable domain (rest looked up from reference TRBV2 and TRBJ2-7): EPEVTQTPSHQVTQMGQEVILRCVPISNHLYFYWYRQILGQKVEFLVSFYNNEISEKSEIFDDQFSVERPDGSNFTLKIRSTKLEDSAMYFCASRSGPSYEQYFGPGTRLTVT.